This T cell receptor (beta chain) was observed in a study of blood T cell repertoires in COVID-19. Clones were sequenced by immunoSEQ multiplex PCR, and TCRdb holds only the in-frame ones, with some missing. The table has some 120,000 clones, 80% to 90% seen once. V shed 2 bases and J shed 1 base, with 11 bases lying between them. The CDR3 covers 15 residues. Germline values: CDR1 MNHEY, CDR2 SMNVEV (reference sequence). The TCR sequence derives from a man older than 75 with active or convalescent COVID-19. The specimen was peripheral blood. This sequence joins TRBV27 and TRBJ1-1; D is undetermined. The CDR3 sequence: CASSLNGDGNTEAFF. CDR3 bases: TGTGCCAGCAGTTTAAACGGGGATGGGAACACTGAAGCTTTCTTT.